These 13 T cell receptor beta chains were sequenced from one sample in a study of control samples from healthy donors and cancer patients. Sequencing used immunoSEQ multiplex PCR; TCRdb keeps in-frame clones, though not all of them. This table has around 250,000 clones, about four fifths appearing once. Input material: PBMCs. Source of these receptors: a woman aged 60-75 years with lung cancer.

This chain uses TRBV7-9 with TRBJ2-4, with D perhaps matching TRBD1 (6 bases). This CDR3 contains 14 residues. Germline V gene data show CDR1 as SEHNR and CDR2 as FQNEAQ (reference sequence). Trimming shortened V by 2 bases and J by 6 bases, and 11 bases separated the two germline ends. CDR3 region: CASSLRQGPNIQYF. CDR3 DNA sequence: TGTGCCAGCAGCTTAAGGCAGGGGCCAAACATTCAGTACTTC.

This chain connects TRBV29-1 to TRBJ2-7; TRBD2 matches 13 bases. The CDR3 length is 14 residues. V was clipped by 6 bases and J by 2 bases; unmatched bases: 4. The germline CDR1 and CDR2 sequences are SQVTM and ANQGSEA. CDR3: CSVLTSGRPYEQYF. The CDR3 DNA is TGCAGCGTACTGACTAGCGGGAGGCCCTACGAGCAGTACTTC.

Concerning this clone: The sample has other DNA sequences that encode this CDR3 too. The chain uses TRBV12-5 and TRBJ2-2, with 9 bases fitting TRBD2. Trimming removed 6 bases from V and 0 bases from J; junction bases left unmatched: 8. The V gene's germline CDR1 is LGHNT and CDR2 FRNRAP. This CDR3 contains 17 residues. CDR3: CASGCGRGGTNTGELFF. The CDR3 nucleotides are TGTGCTAGTGGGTGCGGGAGGGGGGGAACGAACACCGGGGAGCTGTTTTTT.

This clone has a count of ten or more. The V call is TRBV2, the J call TRBJ2-3; 8 bases line up with TRBD2. V lost 2 bases and J lost 3; bases outside the gene matches: 7. Germline V gives CDR1 SNHLY, CDR2 FYNNEI. This CDR3 comprises 16 residues. CDR3 DNA sequence: TGTGCCAGCAGTGAATCGGGGGGGCCAAAGACAGATACGCAGTATTTT. Translation gives CASSESGGPKTDTQYF. The whole variable domain, filled in from reference TRBV2 and TRBJ2-3, reads EPEVTQTPSHQVTQMGQEVILRCVPISNHLYFYWYRQILGQKVEFLVSFYNNEISEKSEIFDDQFSVERPDGSNFTLKIRSTKLEDSAMYFCASSESGGPKTDTQYFGPGTRLTVL.

The count of this clone is one. This sequence joins TRBV2 and TRBJ1-3, with D perhaps matching TRBD1 (5 bases). In germline, CDR1 is SNHLY, CDR2 FYNNEI. The germline V and J ends were trimmed by 1 base and 7 bases, with 11 bases remaining between them. CDR3 length: 14 amino acids. CDR3 protein: CASSEGQGHNTIYF. CDR3 DNA sequence: TGTGCCAGCAGTGAAGGGCAGGGCCACAACACCATATATTTT.

The genes are TRBV20-1 and TRBJ1-5; no definite D call. Germline CDR1 DFQATT, CDR2 SNEGSKA (reference sequence). CDR3 length: 16 amino acids. The V and J ends lost 3 bases and 2 bases respectively, with 17 bases between them. The CDR3 bases are TGCAGTGCTAGTCAAAGTTCGGACGGTGGCAATCAGCCCCAGCATTTT. This codes for CSASQSSDGGNQPQHF.

The J gene is TRBJ1-2, the V gene TRBV18, with TRBD1 matching over 7 bases. CDR1 KGHSH and CDR2 LQKENI come from the germline V gene. This CDR3 contains 16 residues. Losses at the gene ends were 6 bases for V and 0 bases for J; bases not matched to a gene: 10. CDR3 nucleotide sequence: TGTGCCAGCTCCTCGGGGCAGGGGACAGCTAACTATGGCTACACCTTC. Its translation is CASSSGQGTANYGYTF.

This chain joins TRBV27 and TRBJ2-7; possibly TRBD1 or TRBD2 for D (5 bases each). This CDR3 has 17 residues. Trimming took 5 bases from V and 0 from J, leaving 20 bases between them. Germline V gene lookup returns CDR1 MNHEY and CDR2 SMNVEV (reference sequence). The CDR3 reads CASSPKLRDVSSYEQYF. DNA for the CDR3: TGTGCCAGCAGTCCCAAGCTCCGGGACGTCAGCTCCTACGAGCAGTACTTC.

The chain couples TRBV2 to TRBJ2-5; D possibly corresponds to TRBD1 (6 bases). The CDR3 runs to 14 residues. Trimming removed 3 bases from V and 4 bases from J, with 12 bases in between. Germline lookup yields CDR1 SNHLY and CDR2 FYNNEI. CDR3 loop: CASSEQGSVETQYF. CDR3 in DNA: TGTGCCAGCAGTGAGCAGGGGTCGGTAGAGACCCAGTACTTC.

This chain links TRBV19 with TRBJ2-3; 7 nucleotides agree with TRBD2. The CDR3 spans 13 residues. V dropped 10 bases and J dropped 1; count of bases not matched to a gene: 5. Germline lookup yields CDR1 LNHDA and CDR2 SQIVND (reference sequence). CDR3 sequence reads: CATAGGGTDTQYF. The CDR3 DNA sequence: TGTGCCACCGCTGGGGGGGGCACAGATACGCAGTATTTT.

The gene calls are TRBV2 and TRBJ1-1; D is ambiguous. Trimming left V 7 bases short and J 5 bases short, with 17 bases between. The CDR3 runs to 14 residues. The germline V gene encodes CDR1 SNHLY and CDR2 FYNNEI. CDR3 loop: CASISYPGGTEAFF. The CDR3 DNA reads TGTGCCAGCATCTCCTACCCCGGAGGGACTGAAGCTTTCTTT. Full variable domain (rest looked up from reference TRBV2 and TRBJ1-1): EPEVTQTPSHQVTQMGQEVILRCVPISNHLYFYWYRQILGQKVEFLVSFYNNEISEKSEIFDDQFSVERPDGSNFTLKIRSTKLEDSAMYFCASISYPGGTEAFFGQGTRLTVV.

The chain employs TRBV19 and TRBJ2-3; 10 nucleotides agree with TRBD2. Trimming took 4 bases from V and 2 from J; bases not matched to a gene: 6. Germline CDR1 reads LNHDA; CDR2 reads SQIVND (reference sequence). CDR3 length: 16 residues. CDR3 DNA sequence: TGTGCCAGTAGTACCGGAGCGGGAGGGGACACAGATACGCAGTATTTT. It encodes CASSTGAGGDTDTQYF.

This chain uses TRBV7-9 with TRBJ2-3; TRBD1 matches 7 bases. From germline, CDR1 is SEHNR and CDR2 FQNEAQ (reference sequence). The CDR3 has 15 amino acids. Trimming cost V 1 base and J 2 bases; bases outside gene matches: 3. The CDR3 is CASSLGDRDTDTQYF. CDR3 bases: TGTGCCAGCAGCTTAGGGGACAGAGACACAGATACGCAGTATTTT.